The clone carrying this TCR beta chain was picked up many times. This record belongs to a study of neurological immune-mediated disorders. MiXCR was run by TCRdb on the 5' RACE reads, yielding one entry per CDR3 protein. The table records about 65,000 distinct CDR3 sequences, roughly 3.7% of them present only once. The CDR3 runs to 14 residues. Losses at the gene ends were 5 bases for V and 0 bases for J; bases not matched to a gene: 3. Germline lookup yields CDR1 SEHNR and CDR2 FQNEAQ (reference sequence). The sequencing input was PBMCs. This clonotype was obtained from a man aged 50 to 60 with multiple sclerosis. The rearrangement uses TRBV7-9 and TRBJ2-7; 8 nucleotides line up with TRBD2. Written as DNA, the CDR3 is TGTGCCAGCAGCAAAAGCGGGAGCTCCTACGAGCAGTACGTC. It codes for CASSKSGSSYEQYV.